The source of this T cell receptor beta chain is a study of T cells after posttransplantation cyclophosphamide. Study conclusions and caveats: After PTCy, TRB diversity resembled that of CNI/methotrexate controls.

Cyclophosphamide on days +3 and +4 followed busulfan-fludarabine conditioning and a marrow graft. On this clone: Its matching antigen is unknown.

Sequencing used immunoSEQ multiplex PCR; TCRdb keeps in-frame clones, though not all of them. The sample consists of some 7,100 clones, 82% of them appearing once. The CDR3 is 13 residues long. The germline CDR1 and CDR2 sequences are MGHDK and SYGVNS. Trimming removed 9 bases from V and 1 base from J; junction bases left unmatched: 6. Specimen: CD4+ T cells sorted from blood, collected 950 to 1,200 days after allogeneic stem cell transplant with posttransplant cyclophosphamide. The TCR was taken from a female patient aged 40 to 50 who received an allogeneic stem cell transplant from a related donor, was CMV-positive, and had no GVHD. Some T cells here may be from the graft donor. The chain couples TRBV25-1 to TRBJ2-7; 7 positions match TRBD1. This chain's CDR3 is CASSRGYSYEQYF. CDR3 bases: TGTGCCAGTTCCAGGGGGTATTCCTACGAGCAGTACTTC.